This T cell receptor (beta chain) is from a study of CD8+ T cells in alopecia areata listed by TCRdb under 2018. Background on the whole study: The treated patients took part in an open-label pilot trial in which moderate-to-severe alopecia areata was treated with oral tofacitinib at 5 to 10 mg twice daily. Patients received tofacitinib for 6 to 18 months and were then followed off drug for 6 months to check for delayed response and recurrence. The study used high-throughput TCRbeta sequencing to examine T cell clonal expansion in alopecia areata, in both the C3H/HeJ mouse model and human patients. On the human side, TCRbeta sequencing was run on scalp tissue and on sorted CD4+ and CD8+ peripheral blood T cells from healthy controls and from alopecia areata patients with either patchy or totalis/universalis disease. Biopsies were taken from tofacitinib-treated patients at baseline and again at 4 and 24 weeks into treatment, and several of those patients also had a later scalp biopsy. Scalp clonality was compared across normal scalp (n=4), patchy alopecia areata scalp (n=8), and alopecia totalis/universalis scalp (n=8). RNA came from the PAXgene miRNA kit for fixed scalp, the miRNeasy kit for PBMCs, and the RNeasy kit for mouse skin. Amplification of TCRbeta CDR3 regions was done by immunoSEQ multiplex PCR using 35 Vbeta forward primers and 13 Jbeta reverse primers. What the research found in general, with its limitations: TCR sequences shared between patients were less clear than in mice, possibly partly because of HLA diversity in the patient population. Unlike mouse skin, where gammadelta T cells dominate, normal human skin contains resident alphabeta T cells that get sequenced too, which complicates analysis of the scalp TCR repertoire. Lesional scalp, especially in alopecia totalis/universalis, showed higher clonality and more expanded CD8+ clones than normal scalp, suggesting antigenic drive.

Peripheral blood and lesional scalp punch biopsies were obtained from patients with alopecia areata. PBMCs were separated by density centrifugation and stained for CD3, CD4 and CD8, after which CD4+ and CD8+ T cells were sorted on a FACSAria. The library was generated by the immunoSEQ multiplex PCR assay. For TCR sequencing, RNA was extracted from every sample and reverse transcribed into cDNA to serve as template. SuperScript III was used for first-strand cDNA synthesis, primed with a 2:1 mix of oligo-dT and random hexamers. A synthetic immune receptor repertoire was used to assess amplification bias, and residual bias was removed computationally. The source study handled its data this way. Raw reads were preprocessed to remove errors, and CDR3 was defined by IMGT conventions from the conserved cysteine to phenylalanine. Clonality was calculated as 1 minus Shannon entropy normalized by log2 of the number of productive unique TCRs. Whether scalp clones were CD4 or CD8 was inferred by matching scalp TCRbeta sequences against CD4 and CD8 repertoires sorted from blood. The clones in this table, taken by TCRdb from immuneACCESS, are in-frame only. Not every clone is retained; where verified, under half of the shortfall comes from an unresolved V gene, and the cause of the rest is unknown. The V and J calls and clone size are taken from that table; D and trimming were inferred from the DNA. This sample holds 150,000 or so clones; around 47% were observed only once. In total, the top ten clones hold approximately 6.8% of the sample.

Note on this clone: Its antigen target is currently unknown. No much larger clone is present one base from it, and per-base qualities are unavailable.

The clonotype comes from a human donor with alopecia areata. Sequenced input: CD4+ T cells sorted from blood.

The CDR3 in this case is CASSPIAGGFSSGANVLTF. The sequence in DNA is TGTGCCAGCAGTCCCATAGCGGGAGGGTTCAGCTCTGGGGCCAACGTCCTGACTTTC. This chain is built from TRBV27 and TRBJ2-6, and TRBD2 aligns with 11 junction nucleotides. Based on the germline V gene (reference sequence), the CDR1 and CDR2 sequences are MNHEY and SMNVEV. V trim: 5 bases; J trim: 0 bases; unmatched bases: 9. Including the terminal cysteine and phenylalanine, the CDR3 comprises 19 residues. This entry keeps only the CDR3 DNA: 57 bases, framed from base 1.